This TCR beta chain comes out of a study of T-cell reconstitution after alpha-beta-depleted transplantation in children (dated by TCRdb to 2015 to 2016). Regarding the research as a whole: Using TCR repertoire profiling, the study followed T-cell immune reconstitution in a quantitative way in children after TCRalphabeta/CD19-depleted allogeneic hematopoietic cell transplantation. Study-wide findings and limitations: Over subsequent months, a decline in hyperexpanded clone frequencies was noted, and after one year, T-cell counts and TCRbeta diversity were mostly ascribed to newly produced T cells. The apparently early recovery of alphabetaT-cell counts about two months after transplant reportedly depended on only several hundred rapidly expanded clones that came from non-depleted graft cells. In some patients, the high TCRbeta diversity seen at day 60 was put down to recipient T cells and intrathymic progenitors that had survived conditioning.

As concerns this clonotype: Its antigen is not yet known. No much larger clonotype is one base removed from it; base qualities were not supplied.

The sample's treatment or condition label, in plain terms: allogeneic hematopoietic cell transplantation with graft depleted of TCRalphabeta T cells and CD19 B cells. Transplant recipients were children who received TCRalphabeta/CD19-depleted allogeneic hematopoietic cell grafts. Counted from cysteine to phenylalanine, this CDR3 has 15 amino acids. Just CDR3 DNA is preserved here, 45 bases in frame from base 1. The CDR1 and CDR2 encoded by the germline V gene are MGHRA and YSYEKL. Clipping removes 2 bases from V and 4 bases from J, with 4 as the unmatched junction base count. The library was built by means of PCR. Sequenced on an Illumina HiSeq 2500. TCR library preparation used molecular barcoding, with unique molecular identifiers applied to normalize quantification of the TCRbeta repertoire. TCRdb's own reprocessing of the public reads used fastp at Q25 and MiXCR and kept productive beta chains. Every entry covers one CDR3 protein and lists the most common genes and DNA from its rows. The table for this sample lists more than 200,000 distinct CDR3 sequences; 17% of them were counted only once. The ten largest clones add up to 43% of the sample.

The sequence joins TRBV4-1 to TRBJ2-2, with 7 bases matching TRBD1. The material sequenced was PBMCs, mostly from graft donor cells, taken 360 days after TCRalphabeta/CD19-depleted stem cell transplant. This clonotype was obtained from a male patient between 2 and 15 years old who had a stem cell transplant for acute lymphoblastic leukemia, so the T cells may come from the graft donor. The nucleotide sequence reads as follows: TGCGCCAGCAGCCAACCGACAGGGCGCACCGGGGAGCTGTTTTTT. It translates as CASSQPTGRTGELFF.